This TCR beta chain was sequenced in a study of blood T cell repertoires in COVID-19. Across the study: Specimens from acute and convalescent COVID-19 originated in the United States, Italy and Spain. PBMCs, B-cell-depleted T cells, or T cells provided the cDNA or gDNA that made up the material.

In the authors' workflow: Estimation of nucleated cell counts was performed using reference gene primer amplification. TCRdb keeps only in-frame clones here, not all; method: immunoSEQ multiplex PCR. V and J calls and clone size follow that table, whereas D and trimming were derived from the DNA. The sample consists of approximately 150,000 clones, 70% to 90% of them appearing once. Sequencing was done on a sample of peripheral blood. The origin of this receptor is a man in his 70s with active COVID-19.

The CDR3 here is CASSGTGLPNNEQFF. The CDR3 DNA follows: TGTGCCAGCAGCGGAACAGGGCTACCGAACAATGAGCAGTTCTTC. This sequence joins TRBV7-6 and TRBJ2-1; a possible D gene is TRBD1 (6 bases). The germline gives CDR1 SGHVS, CDR2 FNYEAQ. This CDR3 has 15 residues. V was cut by 5 bases and J by 5 bases, with 16 bases left in between.